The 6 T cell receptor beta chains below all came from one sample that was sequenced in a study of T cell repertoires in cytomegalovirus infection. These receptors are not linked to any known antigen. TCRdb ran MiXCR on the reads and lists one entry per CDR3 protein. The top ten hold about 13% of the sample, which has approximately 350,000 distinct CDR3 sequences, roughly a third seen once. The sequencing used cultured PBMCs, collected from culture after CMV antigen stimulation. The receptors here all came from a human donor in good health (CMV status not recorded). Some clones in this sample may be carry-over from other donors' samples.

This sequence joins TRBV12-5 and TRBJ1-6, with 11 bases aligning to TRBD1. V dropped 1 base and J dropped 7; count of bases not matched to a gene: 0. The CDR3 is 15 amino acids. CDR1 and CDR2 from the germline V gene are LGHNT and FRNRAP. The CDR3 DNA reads TGTGCTAGTGGTTTGGGGGACAGGGGGAATTCACCCCTCCACTTT. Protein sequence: CASGLGDRGNSPLHF.

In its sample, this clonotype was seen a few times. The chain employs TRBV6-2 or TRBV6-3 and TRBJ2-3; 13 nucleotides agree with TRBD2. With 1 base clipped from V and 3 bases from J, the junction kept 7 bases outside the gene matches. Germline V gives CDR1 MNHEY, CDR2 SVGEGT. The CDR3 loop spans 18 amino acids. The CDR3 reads CASSYYAGTSGKTDTQYF. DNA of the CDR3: TGTGCCAGCAGTTACTATGCCGGGACTAGCGGGAAGACAGATACGCAGTATTTT.

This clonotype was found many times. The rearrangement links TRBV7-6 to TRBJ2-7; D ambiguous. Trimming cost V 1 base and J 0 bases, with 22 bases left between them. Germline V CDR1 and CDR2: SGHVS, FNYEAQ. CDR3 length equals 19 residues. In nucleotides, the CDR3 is TGTGCCAGCAGCTTAGTACCTCCGGGCCACAAAAGGCTCTCCTACGAGCAGTACGTC. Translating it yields CASSLVPPGHKRLSYEQYV.

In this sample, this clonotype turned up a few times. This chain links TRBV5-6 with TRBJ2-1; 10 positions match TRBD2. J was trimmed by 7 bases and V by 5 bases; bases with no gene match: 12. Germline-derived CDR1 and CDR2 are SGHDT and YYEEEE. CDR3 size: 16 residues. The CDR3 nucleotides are TGTGCCAGCAGGGCCTTAGCGGGAGGCCATTTGAATGAGCAGTTCTTC. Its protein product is CASRALAGGHLNEQFF.

The CDR3: CASSFRTSGSHEQFF. The CDR3 DNA reads TGTGCCAGCAGCTTTCGGACTAGCGGGAGCCATGAGCAGTTCTTC. This chain connects TRBV7-9 to TRBJ2-1; 13 bases fit TRBD2. This CDR3 has 15 amino acids. The J segment lost 8 bases and the V segment lost 3 bases, leaving 4 bases of the junction unmatched. The V gene's germline CDR1 is SEHNR and CDR2 FQNEAQ (reference sequence). The full variable domain, completed using reference TRBV7-9 and TRBJ2-1, is DTGVSQNPRHKITKRGQNVTFRCDPISEHNRLYWYRQTLGQGPEFLTYFQNEAQLEKSRLLSDRFSAERPKGSFSTLEIQRTEQGDSAMYLCASSFRTSGSHEQFFGPGTRLTVL.

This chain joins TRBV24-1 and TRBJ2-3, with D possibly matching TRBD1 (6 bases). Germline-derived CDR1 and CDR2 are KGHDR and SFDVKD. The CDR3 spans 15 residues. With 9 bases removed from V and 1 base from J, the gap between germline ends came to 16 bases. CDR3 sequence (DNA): TGTGCCACCGGATACAGGGCCTCTGGCACAGATACGCAGTATTTT. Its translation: CATGYRASGTDTQYF.